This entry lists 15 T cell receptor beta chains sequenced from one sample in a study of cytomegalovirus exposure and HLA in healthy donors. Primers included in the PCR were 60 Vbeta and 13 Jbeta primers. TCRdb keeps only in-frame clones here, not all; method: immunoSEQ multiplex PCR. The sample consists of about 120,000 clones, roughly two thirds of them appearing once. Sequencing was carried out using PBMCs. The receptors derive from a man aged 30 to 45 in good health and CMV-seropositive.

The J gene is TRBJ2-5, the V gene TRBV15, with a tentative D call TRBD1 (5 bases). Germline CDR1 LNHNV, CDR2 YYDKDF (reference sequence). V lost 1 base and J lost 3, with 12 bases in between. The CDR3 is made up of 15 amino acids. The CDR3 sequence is CATSRVSQVEETQYF. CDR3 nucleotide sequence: TGTGCCACCAGCAGAGTATCACAGGTAGAAGAGACCCAGTACTTC.

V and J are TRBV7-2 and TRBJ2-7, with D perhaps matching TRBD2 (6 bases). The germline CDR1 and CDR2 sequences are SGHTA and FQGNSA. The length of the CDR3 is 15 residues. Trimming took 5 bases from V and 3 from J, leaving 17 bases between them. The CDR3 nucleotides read TGTGCCAGCAGCGTGGCGGGGAGTGTGAACTACGAGCAGTACTTC. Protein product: CASSVAGSVNYEQYF. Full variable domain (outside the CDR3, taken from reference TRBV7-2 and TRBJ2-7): GAGVSQSPSNKVTEKGKDVELRCDPISGHTALYWYRQSLGQGLEFLIYFQGNSAPDKSGLPSDRFSAERTGGSVSTLTIQRTQQEDSAVYLCASSVAGSVNYEQYFGPGTRLTVT.

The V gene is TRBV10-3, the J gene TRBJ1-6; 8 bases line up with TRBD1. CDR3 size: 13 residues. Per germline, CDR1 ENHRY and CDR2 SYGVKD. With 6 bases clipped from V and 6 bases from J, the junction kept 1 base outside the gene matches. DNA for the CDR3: TGTGCCATCAGCGGACAGGGTAATTCACCCCTCCACTTT. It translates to CAISGQGNSPLHF.

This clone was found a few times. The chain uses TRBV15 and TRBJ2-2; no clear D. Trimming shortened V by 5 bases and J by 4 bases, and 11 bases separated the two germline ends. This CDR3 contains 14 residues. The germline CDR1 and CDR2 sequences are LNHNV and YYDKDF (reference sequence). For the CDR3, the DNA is TGTGCCACCAGCCCCCGAGAACTCACCGGGGAGCTGTTTTTT. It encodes CATSPRELTGELFF.

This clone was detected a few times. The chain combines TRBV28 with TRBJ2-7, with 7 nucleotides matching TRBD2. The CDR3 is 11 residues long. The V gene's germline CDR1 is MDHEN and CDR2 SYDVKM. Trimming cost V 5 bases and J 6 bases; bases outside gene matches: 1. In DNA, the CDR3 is TGTGCCAGCAGTGGGACTACCGAGCAGTACTTC. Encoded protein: CASSGTTEQYF. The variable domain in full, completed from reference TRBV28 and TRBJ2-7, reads DVKVTQSSRYLVKRTGEKVFLECVQDMDHENMFWYRQDPGLGLRLIYFSYDVKMKEKGDIPEGYSVSREKKERFSLILESASTNQTSMYLCASSGTTEQYFGPGTRLTVT.

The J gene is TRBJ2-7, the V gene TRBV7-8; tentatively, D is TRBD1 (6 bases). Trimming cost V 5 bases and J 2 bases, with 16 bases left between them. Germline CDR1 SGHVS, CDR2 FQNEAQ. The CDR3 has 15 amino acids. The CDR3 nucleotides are TGTGCCAGCAGCCGGACCGGGACAAAAGCCTACGAGCAGTACTTC. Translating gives CASSRTGTKAYEQYF.

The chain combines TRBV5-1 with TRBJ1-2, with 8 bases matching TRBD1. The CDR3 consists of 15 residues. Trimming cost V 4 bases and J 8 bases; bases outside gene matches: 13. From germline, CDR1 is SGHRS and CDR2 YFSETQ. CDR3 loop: CASSLNLQGAGGYTF. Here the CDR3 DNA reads TGCGCCAGCAGCCTCAATTTGCAGGGGGCAGGAGGCTACACCTTC.

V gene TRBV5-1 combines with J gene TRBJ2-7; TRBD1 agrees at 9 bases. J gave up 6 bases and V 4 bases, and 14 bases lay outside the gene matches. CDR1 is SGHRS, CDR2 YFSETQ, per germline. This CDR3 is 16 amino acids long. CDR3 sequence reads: CASSVQPGTGLGEQYF. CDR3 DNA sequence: TGCGCCAGCAGCGTACAACCCGGGACAGGGTTGGGCGAGCAGTACTTC.

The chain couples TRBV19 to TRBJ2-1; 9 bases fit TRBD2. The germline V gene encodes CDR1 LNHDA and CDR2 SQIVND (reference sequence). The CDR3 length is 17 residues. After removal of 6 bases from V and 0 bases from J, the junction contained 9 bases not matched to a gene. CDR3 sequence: CASRGVSGSSSYNEQFF. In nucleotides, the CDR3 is TGTGCCAGTAGAGGGGTTAGCGGGAGCAGCTCCTACAATGAGCAGTTCTTC.

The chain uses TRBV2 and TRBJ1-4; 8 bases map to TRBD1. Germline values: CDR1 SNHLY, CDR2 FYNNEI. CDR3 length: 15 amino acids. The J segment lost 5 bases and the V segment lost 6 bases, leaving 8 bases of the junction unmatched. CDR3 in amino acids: CASSSTQGENEKLFF. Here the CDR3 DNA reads TGTGCCAGCAGCAGCACACAGGGGGAAAATGAAAAACTGTTTTTT.

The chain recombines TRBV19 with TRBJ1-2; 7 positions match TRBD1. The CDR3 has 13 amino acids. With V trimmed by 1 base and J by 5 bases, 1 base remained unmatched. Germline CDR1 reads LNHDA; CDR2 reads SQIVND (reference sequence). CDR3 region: CASSIGQGYGYTF. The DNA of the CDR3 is TGTGCCAGTAGTATAGGACAGGGTTATGGCTACACCTTC. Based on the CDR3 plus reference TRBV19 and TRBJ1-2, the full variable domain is DGGITQSPKYLFRKEGQNVTLSCEQNLNHDAMYWYRQDPGQGLRLIYYSQIVNDFQKGDIAEGYSVSREKKESFPLTVTSAQKNPTAFYLCASSIGQGYGYTFGSGTRLTVV.

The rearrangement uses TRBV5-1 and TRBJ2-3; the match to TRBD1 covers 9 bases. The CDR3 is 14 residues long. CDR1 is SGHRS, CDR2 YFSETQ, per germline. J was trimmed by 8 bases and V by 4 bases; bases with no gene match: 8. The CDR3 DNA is TGCGCCAGCAGCCACGGACAGGGGACGGCTACGCAGTATTTT. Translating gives CASSHGQGTATQYF.

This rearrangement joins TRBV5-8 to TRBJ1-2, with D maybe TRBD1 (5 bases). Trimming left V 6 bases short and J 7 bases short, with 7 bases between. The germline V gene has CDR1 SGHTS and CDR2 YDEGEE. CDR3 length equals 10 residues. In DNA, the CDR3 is TGTGCCAGCACAGGGATTGGCTACACCTTC. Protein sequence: CASTGIGYTF.

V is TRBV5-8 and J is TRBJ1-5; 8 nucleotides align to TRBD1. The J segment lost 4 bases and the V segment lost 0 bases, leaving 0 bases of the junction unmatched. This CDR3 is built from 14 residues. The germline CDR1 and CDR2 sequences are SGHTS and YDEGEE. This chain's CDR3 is CASSLDRGNQPQHF. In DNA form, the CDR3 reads TGTGCCAGCAGCTTGGACAGGGGGAATCAGCCCCAGCATTTT.

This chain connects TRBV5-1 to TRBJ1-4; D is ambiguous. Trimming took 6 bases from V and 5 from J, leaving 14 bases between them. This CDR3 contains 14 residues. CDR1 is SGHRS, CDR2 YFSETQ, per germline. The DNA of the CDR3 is TGCGCCAGCACCCGAGGGATGGGCAATGAAAAACTGTTTTTT. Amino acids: CASTRGMGNEKLFF.